This T cell receptor (beta chain) was identified during a study of blood T cell repertoires in COVID-19 (TCRdb year 2020). In the study overall: Samples covering the acute and convalescent phases of COVID-19 were provided by collaborators in the United States, Italy and Spain. Samples were obtained from the ongoing ImmuneRACE study (first 160 participants) and from about 1,300 subjects provided by 6 global collaborators. The repertoires were released in a freely available public database intended as a resource for research on the immune response to SARS-CoV-2. Nearly every sample came with metadata listing a de-identified subject ID, COVID-19 status, age in years and sex. The material from the prospective study consisted of cDNA or gDNA derived from T cells, B-cell-depleted T cells, or PBMCs. Where available, HLA class I and class II types were taken from metadata supplied by the sample provider and were not determined by assay-based typing. The dataset comprised deeply sampled blood TCRbeta repertoires from subjects exposed to, actively infected with, or recovered from COVID-19.

Overall study outcomes, separate from this receptor: How much clinical and demographic metadata was included differed by source and by participant, and the metadata was provided uncurated.

The immunoSEQ Assay, a bias-controlled multiplex PCR, was used to amplify TCRbeta CDR3 regions from genomic DNA. The paper's processing steps were these. Within the assay, amplification of reference gene primers was used to estimate how many nucleated cells each sample contained. To quantify the absolute abundance of each unique TCRbeta CDR3 rearrangement, sequence reads were collapsed and filtered. For each sample, productive Simpson clonality was calculated as the square root of Simpson's diversity index across productive rearrangements. TCRdb mirrors the immuneACCESS table, restricted to in-frame sequences. Some clones are absent from its copies; in checked studies, under half trace to an unresolved V gene, and the reason for the others is unknown. V, J and clone size were drawn from that table, and D and trimming were deduced from the DNA. This sample holds roughly 200,000 clones; about 90% were observed only once. Around 1.5% of the sample is in the top ten clones.

About this clone itself: Its specific antigen is unknown. No much larger clone is present one base from it, and per-base qualities are unavailable.

Whole blood was collected in K2EDTA tubes by collaborating institutions according to the institutions' own protocols. For TCRbeta analysis, collaborators shipped samples in one of three forms: frozen whole blood, isolated PBMCs, or DNA extracted from either of those sample types. The sequencing input was peripheral blood. The TCR originated in a man between 18 and 35 years old with active or convalescent COVID-19.

The CDR3 reads CASSRQVSRDGELFF. The base sequence is TGCGCCAGCAGCCGACAGGTTTCGCGCGACGGGGAGCTGTTTTTT. The sequence is built from TRBV5-1 and TRBJ2-2, and perhaps TRBD1 as D gene, on 6 matching bases. Trimming removed 4 bases from V and 7 bases from J, leaving 17 bases between the germline ends. The cysteine opens and the phenylalanine closes a CDR3 of 15 amino acids. Only the CDR3 region is kept as DNA, spanning 45 bases read in frame from base 1. Based on the germline V gene, the CDR1 and CDR2 sequences are SGHRS and YFSETQ.